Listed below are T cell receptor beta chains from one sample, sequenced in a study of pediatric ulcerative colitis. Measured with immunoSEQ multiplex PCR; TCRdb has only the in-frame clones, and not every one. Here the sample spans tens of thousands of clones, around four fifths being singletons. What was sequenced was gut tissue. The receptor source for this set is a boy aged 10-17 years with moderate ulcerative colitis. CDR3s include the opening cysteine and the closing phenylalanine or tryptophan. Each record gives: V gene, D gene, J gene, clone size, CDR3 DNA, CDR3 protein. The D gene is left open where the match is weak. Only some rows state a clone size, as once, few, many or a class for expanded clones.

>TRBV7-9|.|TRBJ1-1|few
TGTGCCAGCAGCTTAGAGGGGGGCTTAGGAGCTTTCTTT
CASSLEGGLGAFF
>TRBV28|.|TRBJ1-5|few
TGTGCCAGCAGGTTCGATAGCAATCAGCCCCAGCATTTT
CASRFDSNQPQHF
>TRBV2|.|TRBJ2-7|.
TGTGCCAGCAGGGTAGACCTAGCTTTGCAGTACTTC
CASRVDLALQYF
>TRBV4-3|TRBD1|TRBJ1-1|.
TGCGCCAGCAGCCGGGACAGGGTGACGAACACTGAAGCTTTCTTT
CASSRDRVTNTEAFF
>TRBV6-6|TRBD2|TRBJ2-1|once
TGTGCCAGCACGAGCGGGATACGTTACAATGAGCAGTTCTTC
CASTSGIRYNEQFF
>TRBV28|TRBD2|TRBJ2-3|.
TGTGCCAGCAGTTTGGGACTAGCGGGGCTAACAGATACGCAGTATTTT
CASSLGLAGLTDTQYF
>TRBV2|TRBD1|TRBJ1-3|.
TGTGCCGGAAGACAGGGTTCGCCTGGAAACACCATATATTTT
CAGRQGSPGNTIYF
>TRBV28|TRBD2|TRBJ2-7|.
TGTGCCAGCAGTTTATCCGGACTAGCGGGGGGATACGAGCAGTACTTC
CASSLSGLAGGYEQYF
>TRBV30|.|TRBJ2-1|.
TGTGCATCTAGTTGGGGGAATGAGCAGTTCTTC
CASSWGNEQFF
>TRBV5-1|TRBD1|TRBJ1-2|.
TGCGCCAGCAGCACCGGGACAGGCTATGGCTACACCTTC
CASSTGTGYGYTF
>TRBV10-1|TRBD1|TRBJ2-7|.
TGCGCCAGCATTGGACAGGGTACCTACGAGCAGTACTTC
CASIGQGTYEQYF
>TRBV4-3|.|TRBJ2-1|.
TGCGCCAGCAGCCAAGACGACGGTCGGGATGAGCAGTTCTTC
CASSQDDGRDEQFF
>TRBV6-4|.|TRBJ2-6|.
TGTGCCAGCAGTAAGGACGGCTCTGGGGCCAACGTCCTGACTTTC
CASSKDGSGANVLTF
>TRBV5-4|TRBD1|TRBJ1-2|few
TGTGCCAGCAGCTTCCCGGGACAGGGCCTCTATGGCTACACCTTC
CASSFPGQGLYGYTF
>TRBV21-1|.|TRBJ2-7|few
TGTGCCAGCAGCAAAGATAGTAAGGGGGCCCACGAGCAGTACTTC
CASSKDSKGAHEQYF
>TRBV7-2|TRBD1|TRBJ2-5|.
TGTGCCAGCAGTCGGGAAGGGACAGGCCCCCAAGAGACCCAGTACTTC
CASSREGTGPQETQYF
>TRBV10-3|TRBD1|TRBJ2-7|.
TGTGCCATCAGTGCGACAGGGGACCTTTACGAGCAGTACTTC
CAISATGDLYEQYF
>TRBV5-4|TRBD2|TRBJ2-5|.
TGTGCCAGCAGCTTGGCTAGCGGGAGAGGAGAGACCCAGTACTTC
CASSLASGRGETQYF
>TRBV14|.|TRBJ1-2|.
TGTGCCAGCAGCCAAGATTGGAGGTATGGCTACACCTTC
CASSQDWRYGYTF
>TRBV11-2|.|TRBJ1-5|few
TGTGCCAGCAGCGTGGGGCACAATAGCAATCAGCCCCAGCATTTT
CASSVGHNSNQPQHF
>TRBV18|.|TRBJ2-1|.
TGTGCCAGCTCACCACCCCAAAACATTAAGGGCGATGAGCAGTTCTTC
CASSPPQNIKGDEQFF
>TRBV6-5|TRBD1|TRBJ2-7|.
TGTGCCAGCAGTTCCACCGGGACAGGCAAATACGAGCAGTACTTC
CASSSTGTGKYEQYF
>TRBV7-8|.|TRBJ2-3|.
TGTGCCAGCAGCTCCTCCCTTACTAGCACCGGCACAGATACGCAGTATTTT
CASSSSLTSTGTDTQYF
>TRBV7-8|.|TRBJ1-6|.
TGTGCCAGCAGCTTAACCATGGTCGGGAATTCACCCCTCCACTTT
CASSLTMVGNSPLHF